This T cell receptor beta chain was sequenced in a study of blood T cell repertoires in COVID-19 (TCRdb year 2020). With regard to the full study: Collaborator samples came from the United States, Italy and Spain and covered acute and convalescent phases of COVID-19. Deeply sampled blood TCRbeta repertoires from subjects exposed to, actively infected with, or recovered from COVID-19 were included in the dataset. A freely available public database, intended as a resource for researchers studying the immune response to SARS-CoV-2, is where the repertoires were released. The prospective study material was composed of cDNA or gDNA derived from T cells, B-cell-depleted T cells, or PBMCs. HLA class I and class II types, where available, came from metadata supplied by the sample provider rather than from assay-based typing. Samples were obtained from the ongoing ImmuneRACE study (first 160 participants) and from 1,200 or so subjects provided by 6 global collaborators. A de-identified subject ID, COVID-19 status, age in years and sex were almost always included in the sample metadata.

TCRbeta CDR3 regions were amplified from genomic DNA by means of the immunoSEQ Assay, a bias-controlled multiplex PCR. The source study handled its data this way. The number of nucleated cells in each sample was estimated from the amplification of reference gene primers within the assay. To quantify the absolute abundance of each unique TCRbeta CDR3 rearrangement, sequence reads were collapsed and filtered. For each sample, productive Simpson clonality was calculated by taking the square root of Simpson's diversity index across productive rearrangements. TCRdb took this table from immuneACCESS and kept in-frame rearrangements with V and J called. Such tables lack part of the clones; where checked against another copy, unresolved V genes explain under half of the gap, and the rest is unexplained. The V and J calls and the clone size are those of that table, but D and trimming were determined from the DNA. This sample gives roughly 260,000 clones in total; less than 85% of them show up just once. Around 2.9% of the sample is in the top ten clones.

With regard to this clone: Its target antigen remains unknown. No base-level quality is on record; no much larger clone is a single base apart.

What the work shows at the level of the full study, not this receptor alone: The amount of clinical and demographic metadata varied by source and participant and was provided uncurated.

Relative to germline, V is 0 bases shorter and J is 2 bases shorter, with 11 bases between their ends. The germline V gene (reference sequence) provides CDR1 LGHDT and CDR2 YNNKEL. Inclusive of the bounding cysteine and phenylalanine, the CDR3 is 15 residues long. The CDR3 DNA has 45 bases and is translated from base 1. Whole blood was collected in K2EDTA tubes by collaborating institutions according to the institutions' own protocols. For TCRbeta analysis, collaborator samples were shipped as frozen whole blood, as isolated PBMCs, or as DNA extracted from either sample type. Recombination linked TRBV3-1 (or the pseudogene TRBV3-2) to TRBJ2-7, with a weak D call of TRBD2 (6 bases match). The sequence was collected from a woman between 18 and 30 years old with acute or convalescent COVID-19. Sequencing was done on a sample of peripheral blood. The CDR3 has the sequence CASSQEGGGTYEQYF. In nucleotide form, the sequence is TGTGCCAGCAGCCAAGAGGGGGGAGGTACCTACGAGCAGTACTTC.